Sequencing of this T cell receptor beta chain was carried out in a study of blood T cell repertoires in COVID-19 (dated by TCRdb to about 2020). For the study in its entirety: Samples from collaborators originated in the United States, Italy and Spain and spanned both the acute and convalescent phases of COVID-19. The prospective study material was composed of cDNA or gDNA derived from T cells, B-cell-depleted T cells, or PBMCs. Subjects who had been exposed to COVID-19, were actively infected with it, or had recovered from it provided the deeply sampled blood TCRbeta repertoires that made up the dataset. The repertoires were released in a freely available public database meant as a resource for research on the immune response to SARS-CoV-2. Samples were obtained from the ongoing ImmuneRACE study (first 160 participants) and from roughly 1,300 subjects provided by 6 global collaborators. Sample metadata almost always included a de-identified subject ID, COVID-19 status, age in years and sex. HLA class I and class II types, where available, came from metadata supplied by the sample provider rather than from assay-based typing.

Study-wide conclusions, independent of this receptor: How much clinical and demographic metadata was included differed by source and by participant, and the metadata was provided uncurated.

Worth noting for this clone: What this receptor recognizes is not known. Base quality data are lacking; no much larger clone is found one base away.

At one collaborating source in Seattle, patients were enrolled during active infection and were followed longitudinally through the course of disease. Collaborating institutions collected whole blood in K2EDTA tubes following their own protocols. For TCRbeta analysis, collaborators shipped samples in one of three forms: frozen whole blood, isolated PBMCs, or DNA extracted from either of those sample types. The germline V gene sets CDR1 to SNHLY and CDR2 to FYNNEI. For this chain, trimming is 2 bases at the V end and 3 bases at the J end, and the number of junction bases without a gene match is 4. Taken from cysteine to phenylalanine, the CDR3 has 16 residues. Just CDR3 DNA is preserved here, 48 bases in frame from base 1. TCRbeta CDR3 regions were amplified from genomic DNA using the immunoSEQ Assay, a bias-controlled multiplex PCR. Turning to the authors' computational methods: The number of nucleated cells in each sample was estimated by amplification of reference gene primers within the assay. Sequence reads were collapsed and filtered to measure the absolute abundance of every unique TCRbeta CDR3 rearrangement. For each sample, productive Simpson clonality was calculated by taking the square root of Simpson's diversity index across productive rearrangements. The table was pulled from immuneACCESS by TCRdb, which kept in-frame rearrangements only. Such tables lose some clones; where checked, under half of the loss comes from unresolved V genes, and the rest has no known cause. V and J calls plus clone size are reproduced from that table; the DNA served to infer D and trimming. This sample gives 270,000 or so clones in total; about 90% of them show up just once. The ten largest make up about 12% of the sample.

Specimen: peripheral blood. This receptor was obtained from a woman younger than 45 with COVID-19, enrolled during active disease. Rearrangement joined TRBV2 to TRBJ2-1; 10 bases in the middle match TRBD2. The CDR3 reads CASSERSGGNYNEQFF. The DNA is as follows: TGTGCCAGCAGTGAACGTAGCGGGGGGAACTACAATGAGCAGTTCTTC.